The 4 T cell receptor beta chains given below trace back to one sample, sequenced in a study of T cell responses to AZD1222 COVID-19 vaccine. Libraries were prepared by immunoSEQ multiplex PCR; TCRdb keeps only in-frame clonotypes and omits some of them. The sample consists of over 80,000 clones, 90% to 95% of them appearing once. The source was peripheral blood, collected 28 days after the second AZD1222 dose. The receptors shown here come from an adult who received the AZD1222 COVID-19 vaccine.

This chain joins TRBV5-6 and TRBJ1-2; a possible D gene is TRBD1 (6 bases). V shed 0 bases and J shed 4 bases, with 13 bases lying between them. This CDR3 comprises 15 residues. The V gene's germline CDR1 is SGHDT and CDR2 YYEEEE. CDR3 residues: CASSLGPGASYGYTF. Written as DNA, the CDR3 is TGTGCCAGCAGCTTGGGGCCAGGGGCTAGCTATGGCTACACCTTC.

The V and J genes are TRBV27 and TRBJ1-5; TRBD1 matches 7 bases. V was pared by 6 bases and J by 5 bases, with 13 bases of the junction left unmatched. The CDR3 contains 16 residues. Per germline, CDR1 MNHEY and CDR2 SMNVEV (reference sequence). Here the CDR3 reads CASSMDRPNSDQPQHF. The CDR3 DNA reads as TGTGCCAGCAGCATGGACAGGCCAAATTCGGATCAGCCCCAGCATTTT.

This CDR3 is CASSRLAGNLNEQFF. CDR3 in DNA: TGTGCCAGCAGTCGACTAGCGGGGAATCTCAATGAGCAGTTCTTC. The chain employs TRBV28 and TRBJ2-1; 11 positions match TRBD2. Germline V gene data show CDR1 as MDHEN and CDR2 as SYDVKM. This CDR3 region has 15 residues. The V gene end was trimmed by 5 bases and the J gene end by 6 bases; junction bases not matched to a gene: 6.

The chain couples TRBV19 to TRBJ1-1, with D possibly TRBD1 on 6 matching bases. CDR1 is LNHDA, CDR2 SQIVND, per germline (reference sequence). V was clipped by 1 base and J by 0 bases, with 12 bases between them. The CDR3 has 16 residues. CDR3 sequence: CASSIGGTGMNTEAFF. As DNA, the CDR3 is TGTGCCAGTAGTATAGGGGGAACAGGGATGAACACTGAAGCTTTCTTT.